A selection of T cell receptor beta chains follows, all from one sample in a study of blood T cell repertoires in COVID-19. TCRdb's table, derived via immunoSEQ multiplex PCR, lists solely in-frame clones and lacks some. The sample shows 150,000 to 200,000 clones, almost 80% of them seen only once. Material: peripheral blood. These receptors were collected from a man aged 60 to 75 with active or convalescent COVID-19. CDR3s include the opening cysteine and the closing phenylalanine or tryptophan. D genes are given only for firm matches.

cdr3_aa: CATLLRGNTIYF; v_call: TRBV10-3; d_call: NA; j_call: TRBJ1-3
cdr3_aa: CASSLAGDTDTQYF; v_call: TRBV7-9; d_call: NA; j_call: TRBJ2-3
cdr3_aa: CAIRAGRANYEQYF; v_call: TRBV10-3; d_call: NA; j_call: TRBJ2-7
cdr3_aa: CASSPVSGSRYNEQFF; v_call: TRBV7-2; d_call: TRBD2; j_call: TRBJ2-1
cdr3_aa: CASSYRLAGGPYEQYF; v_call: TRBV7-6; d_call: TRBD2; j_call: TRBJ2-7
cdr3_aa: CASSLDGTWDTPYEQYF; v_call: TRBV7-2; d_call: NA; j_call: TRBJ2-7
cdr3_aa: CASSERRGNEKLFF; v_call: TRBV19; d_call: NA; j_call: TRBJ1-4
cdr3_aa: CASSQDLGAKETQYF; v_call: TRBV4-1; d_call: NA; j_call: TRBJ2-5
cdr3_aa: CAISEAGPYSNQPQHF; v_call: TRBV10-3; d_call: NA; j_call: TRBJ1-5
cdr3_aa: CASSTQGSGYTF; v_call: TRBV12-3/TRBV12-4; d_call: NA; j_call: TRBJ1-2
cdr3_aa: CASSLILLTGSGANVLTF; v_call: TRBV5-6; d_call: NA; j_call: TRBJ2-6
cdr3_aa: CASSITGLAGVEQYF; v_call: TRBV4-1; d_call: TRBD2; j_call: TRBJ2-7
cdr3_aa: CASKPRGGFGYEQYF; v_call: TRBV27; d_call: TRBD2; j_call: TRBJ2-7
cdr3_aa: CASSHKQASIYNSPLHF; v_call: TRBV5-4; d_call: NA; j_call: TRBJ1-6
cdr3_aa: CASSQLQVSYEQYF; v_call: TRBV4-1; d_call: NA; j_call: TRBJ2-7
cdr3_aa: CAVSGNTGELFF; v_call: TRBV2; d_call: NA; j_call: TRBJ2-2
cdr3_aa: CATSASPGGGTDTQYF; v_call: TRBV24-1; d_call: NA; j_call: TRBJ2-3
cdr3_aa: CAGRDRRSYEQYF; v_call: TRBV28; d_call: TRBD1; j_call: TRBJ2-7
cdr3_aa: CASSLQVQSGYTF; v_call: TRBV7-2; d_call: NA; j_call: TRBJ1-2
cdr3_aa: CASGRTGGPQETQYF; v_call: TRBV11-2; d_call: TRBD1; j_call: TRBJ2-5
cdr3_aa: CASGIQGDGMTQYF; v_call: TRBV14; d_call: TRBD1; j_call: TRBJ2-5
cdr3_aa: CASSLDRGLGYTF; v_call: TRBV5-1; d_call: TRBD1; j_call: TRBJ1-2
cdr3_aa: CASSERVPVYNSPLHF; v_call: TRBV6-1; d_call: NA; j_call: TRBJ1-6
cdr3_aa: CASTPFTGTGGGYTF; v_call: TRBV27; d_call: TRBD1; j_call: TRBJ1-2
cdr3_aa: CASSEDRFPQETQYF; v_call: TRBV6-1; d_call: NA; j_call: TRBJ2-5
cdr3_aa: CASSLNREGPDTQYF; v_call: TRBV7-3; d_call: TRBD2; j_call: TRBJ2-3
cdr3_aa: CSARNQGPQHF; v_call: TRBV20-1; d_call: NA; j_call: TRBJ1-5
cdr3_aa: CASSPGLAGNYEQYF; v_call: TRBV18; d_call: TRBD2; j_call: TRBJ2-7
cdr3_aa: CASSLELATDTQYF; v_call: TRBV5-4; d_call: NA; j_call: TRBJ2-3
cdr3_aa: CASSLARIPEEDGYTF; v_call: TRBV7-8; d_call: NA; j_call: TRBJ1-2
cdr3_aa: CAITGSPYGYTF; v_call: TRBV28; d_call: NA; j_call: TRBJ1-2
cdr3_aa: CASSFLVREGYTF; v_call: TRBV7-9; d_call: NA; j_call: TRBJ1-2
cdr3_aa: CASSILQGRLEQYF; v_call: TRBV5-6; d_call: TRBD1; j_call: TRBJ2-7
cdr3_aa: CASSFGHLSTPQPQHF; v_call: TRBV5-5; d_call: NA; j_call: TRBJ1-5
cdr3_aa: CASSLGQGYQPQHF; v_call: TRBV28; d_call: TRBD1; j_call: TRBJ1-5
cdr3_aa: CASSYNRNTEAFF; v_call: TRBV11-3; d_call: NA; j_call: TRBJ1-1
cdr3_aa: CASSLLQGGTGELFF; v_call: TRBV7-2; d_call: TRBD1; j_call: TRBJ2-2
cdr3_aa: CASRRTGVGGYTF; v_call: TRBV6-5; d_call: TRBD1; j_call: TRBJ1-2
cdr3_aa: CASSSGQGSYEQYF; v_call: TRBV5-4; d_call: TRBD1; j_call: TRBJ2-7
cdr3_aa: CASSQDLGRGNIQYF; v_call: TRBV4-2; d_call: NA; j_call: TRBJ2-4
cdr3_aa: CASSQVGIGSTQYF; v_call: TRBV4-2; d_call: NA; j_call: TRBJ2-3
cdr3_aa: CAWSQGDYGYTF; v_call: TRBV30; d_call: TRBD1; j_call: TRBJ1-2
cdr3_aa: CASSATGAYEQYF; v_call: TRBV7-3; d_call: TRBD1; j_call: TRBJ2-7
cdr3_aa: CASTQGVRTGELFF; v_call: TRBV11-2; d_call: NA; j_call: TRBJ2-2
cdr3_aa: CASSLASGAGFGTQYF; v_call: TRBV7-9; d_call: NA; j_call: TRBJ2-5
cdr3_aa: CASSSRTGLGEQYF; v_call: TRBV9; d_call: TRBD1; j_call: TRBJ2-7
cdr3_aa: CASSPAGANTEAFF; v_call: TRBV2; d_call: NA; j_call: TRBJ1-1
cdr3_aa: CASSSPHAIKDRGTDTQYF; v_call: TRBV28; d_call: TRBD1; j_call: TRBJ2-3
cdr3_aa: CASSPPLAAPTGELFF; v_call: TRBV18; d_call: TRBD2; j_call: TRBJ2-2
cdr3_aa: CASSVRGNPTGELFF; v_call: TRBV7-2; d_call: NA; j_call: TRBJ2-2
cdr3_aa: CASSLEGADTQYF; v_call: TRBV11-3; d_call: NA; j_call: TRBJ2-3
cdr3_aa: CASSYSRQGQAPLHF; v_call: TRBV6-5; d_call: NA; j_call: TRBJ1-6
cdr3_aa: CASSQGRETEGDTQYF; v_call: TRBV4-2; d_call: NA; j_call: TRBJ2-3